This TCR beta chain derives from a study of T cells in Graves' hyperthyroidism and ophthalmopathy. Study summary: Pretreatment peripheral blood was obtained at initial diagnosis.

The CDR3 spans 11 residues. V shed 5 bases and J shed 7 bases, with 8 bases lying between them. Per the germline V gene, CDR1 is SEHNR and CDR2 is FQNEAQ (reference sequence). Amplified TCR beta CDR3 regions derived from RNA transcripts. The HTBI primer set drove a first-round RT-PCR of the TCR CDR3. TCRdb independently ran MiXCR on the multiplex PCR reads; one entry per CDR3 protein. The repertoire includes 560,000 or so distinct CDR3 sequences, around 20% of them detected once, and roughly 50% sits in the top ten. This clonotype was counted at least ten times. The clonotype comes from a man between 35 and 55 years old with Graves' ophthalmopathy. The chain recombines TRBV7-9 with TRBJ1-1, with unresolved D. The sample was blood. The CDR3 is CASSLTVEAFF. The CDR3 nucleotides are TGTGCCAGCAGCCTCACAGTTGAAGCTTTCTTT.